The sequence of this T cell receptor beta chain was determined in a study of cytomegalovirus exposure and HLA in healthy donors. In its sample, this clone was seen once. The CDR3 has 14 residues. V shed 0 bases and J shed 8 bases, with 12 bases lying between them. Per the germline V gene, CDR1 is SGHRS and CDR2 is YFSETQ. PCR involved 60 Vbeta and 13 Jbeta primers. The repertoire was sequenced with immunoSEQ multiplex PCR; TCRdb's copy has only in-frame clones and lacks some. The sample carries 200,000 to 250,000 clones, 70% to 85% recorded once. This sequence originates from a woman in her fifties or sixties in good health and CMV-seropositive. The sequenced material came from PBMCs. The rearrangement links TRBV5-1 to TRBJ1-5; D is unclear. CDR3 nucleotides: TGCGCCAGCAGCTTGGGGCCTACTAGGGAGCCCCAGCATTTT. Translating it yields CASSLGPTREPQHF.